The next 3 T cell receptor beta chains were all read from a single sample in a study of CD8 T cells in Susac syndrome. cDNA came from about 0.46 to 1 ug RNA primed by random hexamers. Using its own MiXCR run on the immunoSEQ multiplex PCR reads, TCRdb lists one record per CDR3 protein. The repertoire holds some 180,000 distinct CDR3 sequences, over 85% seen once, with about 0.1% in the top ten. Input material: CD4+ T cells from PBMCs. The receptor set was obtained from a human donor in good health.

V gene TRBV10-3 combines with J gene TRBJ2-1, with 12 nucleotides matching TRBD2. The V segment lost 2 bases and the J segment 2 bases; nucleotides outside the gene matches: 4. CDR1 is ENHRY, CDR2 SYGVKD, per germline. The CDR3 is 17 amino acids. CDR3 sequence reads: CAISELRTSGTYNEQFF. In nucleotides, the CDR3 is TGTGCCATCAGTGAGCTAAGGACTAGCGGGACCTACAATGAGCAGTTCTTC.

This chain links TRBV30 with TRBJ2-2; D is tentatively TRBD1 or TRBD2 (5 bases each). CDR1 GTSNPN and CDR2 SVGIG come from the germline V gene (reference sequence). The CDR3 runs to 15 residues. The ends were cut back, 2 bases at V and 4 bases at J, with 14 bases in the middle. In DNA, the CDR3 is TGTGCCTGGAGTATGGGACCGGGTGGCACCGGGGAGCTGTTTTTT. Translating gives CAWSMGPGGTGELFF.

The chain uses TRBV20-1 and TRBJ2-1, with TRBD2 identical over 10 bases. The CDR3 loop spans 15 amino acids. The J segment lost 6 bases and the V segment lost 0 bases, leaving 5 bases of the junction unmatched. Germline values: CDR1 DFQATT, CDR2 SNEGSKA (reference sequence). CDR3 sequence reads: CSARDSTSGTNEQFF. CDR3 sequence (DNA): TGCAGTGCTAGAGATAGTACTAGCGGGACCAATGAGCAGTTCTTC.